This TCR beta chain derives from a study of T cell clones after liver transplantation. Study context: Samples came from ITN030ST, which attempted immunosuppression withdrawal within 2 years of liver transplantation.

Overall study results and limits: A larger donor-reactive than third-party decline suggested partial antigen-specific deletion.

TCRdb's table, derived via immunoSEQ multiplex PCR, lists solely in-frame clones and lacks some. The table has roughly 100,000 clones, about 81% seen once; the top ten hold roughly 3.1%. V lost 1 base and J lost 1, with 12 bases in between. Germline CDR1 reads SGHDN; CDR2 reads FVKESK. The length of the CDR3 is 16 residues. With regard to this clone: Its target is unknown.

The gene calls are TRBV14 and TRBJ2-3, with a tentative D call TRBD2 (6 bases). This sequence was found in a human patient who received a liver transplant. Among the T cells, some may be from the graft donor. Sample: CD4+ T cells from blood, taken approximately 50 months after liver transplant. The CDR3 DNA sequence: TGTGCCAGCAGCCAAGGTAGCGGCTACCGCACAGATACGCAGTATTTT. It is translated as CASSQGSGYRTDTQYF.